Included here is one T cell receptor (beta chain) sequence, with context. The antigen remains undetermined. CDR1 is MDHEN, CDR2 SYDVKM, per germline. The ends were cut back, 5 bases at V and 6 bases at J, with 20 bases in the middle. The CDR3 contains 16 residues. The data stem from a study of early T cells in non-severe SARS-CoV-2 infection. In the study overall: Sequencing of bulk RNA from unsorted whole blood was done, without chain pairing. General study points: VDJdb-based matching was biased toward anti-spike CD8 responses and missed private and CD4 specificities.

TCRdb analysed the 5' RACE reads with MiXCR anew, one entry per CDR3 protein. The profile shows over 30,000 distinct CDR3 sequences, roughly 7.1% of them singletons. The genes are TRBV28 and TRBJ2-1, with a possible D match to TRBD2 (5 bases). The source was whole blood, collected at baseline. The sequence derives from an adult who was a healthcare worker with PCR-confirmed SARS-CoV-2 infection or an uninfected control (not recorded which). CDR3 protein: CASSNGRSGYINEQFF. The CDR3 DNA reads TGTGCCAGCAGTAATGGAAGGAGCGGTTATATCAATGAGCAGTTCTTC.